This T cell receptor beta chain is drawn from a study of CD8+ T cells in alopecia areata. Study in general: Treated patients were given 5 to 10 mg oral tofacitinib twice daily. People stayed on tofacitinib for 6 to 18 months, then stopped the drug for 6 months. Findings and caveats of the study: Scalp clonality and expanded CD8+ clones among the top 100 showed significant decreases with tofacitinib. Whereas mice showed it more clearly, TCR sharing across patients was murkier, possibly because of HLA.

Extracted from the samples, RNA was reverse transcribed into cDNA to serve as the sequencing template. Clones were sequenced by immunoSEQ multiplex PCR, and TCRdb holds only the in-frame ones, with some missing. The sample consists of about 120,000 clones, roughly 50% of them appearing once. The CDR3 is 15 residues long. Looked up from germline, CDR1 is MDHEN and CDR2 is SYDVKM. The V end lost 6 bases, the J end lost 2 bases, and 16 bases lay between the germline ends. This sample's treatment: oral pan-JAK inhibitor, 5-10 mg twice daily. Turning to this clone: Its target is unknown.

The chain joins TRBV28 to TRBJ1-2, with D unclear. The input for sequencing was CD8+ T cells sorted from blood, taken at week 4, from a patient treated with tofacitinib. This TCR was recovered from a human donor with alopecia areata. DNA of the CDR3: TGTGCCAGCAGCCTACAACCTTATTGGAACTATGGCTACACCTTC. Its protein product is CASSLQPYWNYGYTF.